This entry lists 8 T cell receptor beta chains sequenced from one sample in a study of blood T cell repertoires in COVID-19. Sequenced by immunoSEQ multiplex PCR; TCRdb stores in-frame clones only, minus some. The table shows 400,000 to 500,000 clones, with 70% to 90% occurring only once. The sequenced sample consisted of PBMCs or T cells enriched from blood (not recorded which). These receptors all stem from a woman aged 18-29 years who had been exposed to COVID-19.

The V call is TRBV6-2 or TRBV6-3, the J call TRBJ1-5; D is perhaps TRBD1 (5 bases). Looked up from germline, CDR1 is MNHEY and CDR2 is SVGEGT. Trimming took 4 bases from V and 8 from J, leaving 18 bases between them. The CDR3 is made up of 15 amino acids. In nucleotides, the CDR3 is TGTGCCAGCAGTTCGCTAACAGGACGCAAGGAGCCCCAGCATTTT. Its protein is CASSSLTGRKEPQHF.

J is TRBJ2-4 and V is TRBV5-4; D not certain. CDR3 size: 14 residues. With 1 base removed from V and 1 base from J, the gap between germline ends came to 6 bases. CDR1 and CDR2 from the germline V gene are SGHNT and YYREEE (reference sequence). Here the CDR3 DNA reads TGTGCCAGCAGCTTGCACTCGGCCAAAAACATTCAGTACTTC. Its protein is CASSLHSAKNIQYF.

The chain's CDR3 is CASSQDTASGSYEQYF. CDR3 DNA: TGCGCCAGCAGCCAAGATACGGCTAGCGGCTCCTACGAGCAGTACTTC. The chain has TRBV4-1 and TRBJ2-7; 7 bases fit TRBD2. Germline-derived CDR1 and CDR2 are MGHRA and YSYEKL. Losses at the gene ends were 0 bases for V and 0 bases for J; bases not matched to a gene: 5. This CDR3 comprises 16 residues.

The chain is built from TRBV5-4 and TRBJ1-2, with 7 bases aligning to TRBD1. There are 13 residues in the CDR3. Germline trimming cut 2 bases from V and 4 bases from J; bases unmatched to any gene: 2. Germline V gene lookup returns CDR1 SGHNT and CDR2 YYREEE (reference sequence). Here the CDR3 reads CASSLQGSYGYTF. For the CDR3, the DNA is TGTGCCAGCAGCTTACAGGGGAGCTATGGCTACACCTTC.

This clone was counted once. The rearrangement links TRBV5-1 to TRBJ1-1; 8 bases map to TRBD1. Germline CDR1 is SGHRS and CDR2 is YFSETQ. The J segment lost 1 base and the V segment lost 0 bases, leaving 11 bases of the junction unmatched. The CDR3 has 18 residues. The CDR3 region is CASSLGATRTGKNTEAFF. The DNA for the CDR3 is TGCGCCAGCAGCTTGGGGGCCACCCGGACAGGGAAGAACACTGAAGCTTTCTTT. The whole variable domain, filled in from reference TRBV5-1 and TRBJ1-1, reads KAGVTQTPRYLIKTRGQQVTLSCSPISGHRSVSWYQQTPGQGLQFLFEYFSETQRNKGNFPGRFSGRQFSNSRSEMNVSTLELGDSALYLCASSLGATRTGKNTEAFFGQGTRLTVV.

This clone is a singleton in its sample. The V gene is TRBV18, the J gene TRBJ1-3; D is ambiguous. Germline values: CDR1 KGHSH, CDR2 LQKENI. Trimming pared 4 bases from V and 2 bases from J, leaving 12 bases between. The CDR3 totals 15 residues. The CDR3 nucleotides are TGTGCCAGCTCACAGACTGTCGTTCCTGGAAACACCATATATTTT. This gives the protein CASSQTVVPGNTIYF.

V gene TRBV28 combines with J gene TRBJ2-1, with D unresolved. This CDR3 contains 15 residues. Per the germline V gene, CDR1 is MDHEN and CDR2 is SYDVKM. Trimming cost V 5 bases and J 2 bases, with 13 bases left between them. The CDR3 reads CASSPPALAYNEQFF. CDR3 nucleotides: TGTGCCAGCAGTCCCCCGGCTCTAGCCTACAATGAGCAGTTCTTC. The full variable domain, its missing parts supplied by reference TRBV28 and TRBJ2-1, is DVKVTQSSRYLVKRTGEKVFLECVQDMDHENMFWYRQDPGLGLRLIYFSYDVKMKEKGDIPEGYSVSREKKERFSLILESASTNQTSMYLCASSPPALAYNEQFFGPGTRLTVL.

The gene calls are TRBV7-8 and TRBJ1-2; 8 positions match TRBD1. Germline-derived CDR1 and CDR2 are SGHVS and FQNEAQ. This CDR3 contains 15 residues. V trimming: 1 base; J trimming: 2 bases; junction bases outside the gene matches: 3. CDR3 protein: CASSLGSGGNYGYTF. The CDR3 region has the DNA TGTGCCAGCAGCTTAGGGTCAGGGGGCAACTATGGCTACACCTTC.